These 25 T cell receptor beta chains were all obtained from the same sample, sequenced in a study of T cells in localized non-small cell lung cancer. The method was immunoSEQ multiplex PCR; TCRdb's version includes in-frame clones alone and lacks a portion of them. The sample carries fewer than 40,000 clones, roughly 87% recorded once. Material: peripheral blood mononuclear cells, obtained before any cancer treatment. All receptors derive from a man aged 40-75 years with stage III lung adenocarcinoma.

This chain connects TRBV19 to TRBJ1-2; no firm D call. The V gene's germline CDR1 is LNHDA and CDR2 SQIVND (reference sequence). The CDR3 totals 16 residues. V gave up 7 bases and J gave up 2 bases, with 20 bases separating them. CDR3 sequence (DNA): TGTGCCAGTACTGCCAGATGGCAGAACTCCAACTATGGCTACACCTTC. This codes for CASTARWQNSNYGYTF.

The chain is built from TRBV2 and TRBJ2-3, with D tentatively TRBD2 (6 bases). The CDR3 runs to 17 residues. V lost 6 bases and J lost 1, with 20 bases in between. The germline CDR1 and CDR2 sequences are SNHLY and FYNNEI. The CDR3 here is CASRPPLREARTDTQYF. CDR3 sequence (DNA): TGTGCCAGCAGACCACCCCTCAGGGAGGCGCGCACAGATACGCAGTATTTT.

V usage is TRBV18 and J usage is TRBJ2-1; the D gene is possibly TRBD1 (6 bases). Germline V lookup: CDR1 KGHSH, CDR2 LQKENI. V was trimmed by 3 bases and J by 4 bases, leaving 13 bases between them. This CDR3 comprises 15 residues. The CDR3, as DNA: TGTGCCAGCTCACCGTCACGGACAGCTTACAATGAGCAGTTCTTC. It translates to CASSPSRTAYNEQFF.

The rearrangement links TRBV7-2 to TRBJ1-4; the D is unclear. The V and J ends lost 2 bases and 3 bases respectively, with 13 bases between them. Germline V gene data show CDR1 as SGHTA and CDR2 as FQGNSA. This CDR3 has 16 amino acids. The CDR3 loop reads CASSLRRSRPNEKLFF. The CDR3 nucleotides read TGTGCCAGCAGCTTACGTCGATCCAGGCCTAATGAAAAACTGTTTTTT.

The gene calls are TRBV5-5 and TRBJ2-1, with TRBD2 as a possible D gene (6 bases). This CDR3 region has 15 residues. Looked up from germline, CDR1 is SGHKS and CDR2 is YYEKEE (reference sequence). V was cut by 1 base and J by 12 bases, with 20 bases left in between. The CDR3: CASSLYGTSNSGQFF. The CDR3 DNA is TGTGCCAGCAGCTTGTACGGGACTTCCAACAGCGGGCAGTTCTTC.

The rearrangement uses TRBV7-2 and TRBJ2-5; D not certain. Trimming took 2 bases from V and 4 from J, leaving 11 bases between them. In germline, CDR1 is SGHTA, CDR2 FQGNSA. The CDR3 has 14 amino acids. CDR3 residues: CASSLTLSSETQYF. For the CDR3, the DNA is TGTGCCAGCAGCTTAACATTATCTTCAGAGACCCAGTACTTC.

This chain links TRBV7-6 with TRBJ1-4; 10 bases fit TRBD1. The CDR3 runs 16 residues. V lost 5 bases and J lost 5; bases outside the gene matches: 8. CDR1 and CDR2 (germline): SGHVS, FNYEAQ. The chain's CDR3 is CASSEGPGQGNEKLFF. As DNA, the CDR3 is TGTGCCAGCAGCGAAGGCCCGGGACAGGGGAATGAAAAACTGTTTTTT.

The chain recombines TRBV9 with TRBJ1-1; 7 bases are a match to TRBD1. The V gene end was trimmed by 4 bases and the J gene end by 1 base; junction bases not matched to a gene: 4. The CDR3 has 14 residues. CDR1 and CDR2 (germline): SGDLS, YYNGEE. CDR3 nucleotides: TGTGCCAGCAGCACCAGACAGGGGAACACTGAAGCTTTCTTT. The encoded protein is CASSTRQGNTEAFF.

In its sample, this clone was seen a few times. The chain links TRBV19 to TRBJ2-7; 8 bases are shared with TRBD1. V was pared by 2 bases and J by 4 bases, with 13 bases of the junction left unmatched. Germline lookup yields CDR1 LNHDA and CDR2 SQIVND (reference sequence). The CDR3 totals 17 residues. CDR3 loop: CASSIKAAAGGGYEQYF. CDR3 nucleotide sequence: TGTGCCAGTAGTATAAAGGCTGCCGCAGGGGGCGGATACGAGCAGTACTTC.

The V and J genes are TRBV2 and TRBJ2-3; D is unresolved. CDR3 size: 14 residues. The V end was cut by 4 bases, the J end by 0 bases, with 8 bases between. In germline, CDR1 is SNHLY, CDR2 FYNNEI. The DNA of the CDR3 is TGTGCCAGCAGTGTACTCCCTAGCACAGATACGCAGTATTTT. This codes for CASSVLPSTDTQYF.

The chain is built from TRBV30 and TRBJ2-3; 7 bases are a match to TRBD1. Per the germline V gene, CDR1 is GTSNPN and CDR2 is SVGIG (reference sequence). The V gene end was trimmed by 4 bases and the J gene end by 0 bases; junction bases not matched to a gene: 4. The CDR3 spans 14 residues. The DNA for the CDR3 is TGTGCCTGGAAAAGGGACAGTAGCACAGATACGCAGTATTTT. It encodes CAWKRDSSTDTQYF.

The V and J genes are TRBV7-2 and TRBJ2-1; TRBD2 matches at 10 bases. The J segment lost 3 bases and the V segment lost 5 bases, leaving 4 bases of the junction unmatched. Germline CDR1 and CDR2: SGHTA and FQGNSA. The CDR3 extends over 15 amino acids. As DNA, the CDR3 is TGTGCCAGCAGCACCCTAGCGGGGGACTACAATGAGCAGTTCTTC. Encoded protein: CASSTLAGDYNEQFF. Full variable domain (remainder filled in from reference TRBV7-2 and TRBJ2-1): GAGVSQSPSNKVTEKGKDVELRCDPISGHTALYWYRQSLGQGLEFLIYFQGNSAPDKSGLPSDRFSAERTGGSVSTLTIQRTQQEDSAVYLCASSTLAGDYNEQFFGPGTRLTVL.

The genes are TRBV28 and TRBJ2-2, with a tentative D call TRBD1 (5 bases). V lost 3 bases to trimming and J lost 1 base, with 12 bases between them. CDR1 and CDR2 (germline): MDHEN, SYDVKM. The CDR3 spans 16 residues. CDR3 sequence reads: CASSFAAGWNTGELFF. For the CDR3, the DNA is TGTGCCAGCAGTTTCGCGGCAGGGTGGAACACCGGGGAGCTGTTTTTT.

This clone has a single count. The chain carries TRBV7-9 and TRBJ1-2; D possibly corresponds to TRBD1 (6 bases). The CDR3 loop spans 14 amino acids. Deletions cut 3 bases from V and 4 bases from J, with 12 bases between. Looked up from germline, CDR1 is SEHNR and CDR2 is FQNEAQ (reference sequence). The CDR3 spells CASSFPGAGYGYTF. The CDR3 DNA reads TGTGCCAGCAGCTTCCCAGGGGCGGGCTATGGCTACACCTTC.

Note on this clone: Other DNA sequences in this specimen translate into the identical CDR3. The chain links TRBV7-3 to TRBJ1-1; a weak D match, TRBD1 (5 bases). V was shortened by 5 bases and J by 3 bases, with 13 bases between the two germline ends. Per the germline V gene, CDR1 is SGHTA and CDR2 is FQGTGA. The CDR3 covers 14 residues. CDR3 sequence: CASSPGGSYTEAFF. DNA for the CDR3: TGTGCCAGCAGCCCGGGGGGGTCGTACACTGAAGCTTTCTTT.

The V and J genes are TRBV5-6 and TRBJ2-7; D might be TRBD2 (7 bases). This CDR3 spans 16 amino acids. V lost 0 bases, J lost 0 bases, and 13 bases lay in between. Germline V gene sequence: CDR1 SGHDT, CDR2 YYEEEE. CDR3 amino acids: CASSLVGGAYSYEQYF. In DNA form, the CDR3 reads TGTGCCAGCAGCTTGGTGGGGGGGGCCTACTCCTACGAGCAGTACTTC.

The rearrangement joins TRBV7-2 to TRBJ2-2; possible D gene TRBD2, 5 bases. Germline assignment: CDR1 SGHTA and CDR2 FQGNSA. The V end was cut by 4 bases, the J end by 6 bases, with 12 bases between. This CDR3 has 14 amino acids. CDR3 coding DNA: TGTGCCAGCAGCTATCAAACTAGTTCCGGGGAGCTGTTTTTT. Encoded protein: CASSYQTSSGELFF. Full variable domain (remainder filled in from reference TRBV7-2 and TRBJ2-2): GAGVSQSPSNKVTEKGKDVELRCDPISGHTALYWYRQSLGQGLEFLIYFQGNSAPDKSGLPSDRFSAERTGGSVSTLTIQRTQQEDSAVYLCASSYQTSSGELFFGEGSRLTVL.

The J gene is TRBJ2-5, the V gene TRBV5-1, with D uncertain. Trimming stripped 2 bases from V and 6 bases from J, with 20 bases between. The CDR3 has 16 residues. Germline V lookup: CDR1 SGHRS, CDR2 YFSETQ. CDR3 DNA sequence: TGCGCCAGCAGCTTAGACCCGGGTTCCGGCTTGAAGACCCAGTACTTC. As protein: CASSLDPGSGLKTQYF.

This clone has only one observation. The chain recombines TRBV10-3 with TRBJ2-1; D is perhaps TRBD2 (6 bases). This CDR3 region has 13 residues. Germline V gene lookup returns CDR1 ENHRY and CDR2 SYGVKD. V lost 10 bases and J 5 bases, leaving 15 bases between the germline ends. The CDR3 loop is CASQRAGHNEQFF. For the CDR3, the DNA is TGTGCCAGCCAGCGGGCAGGGCACAATGAGCAGTTCTTC.

This clone showed up just once. The chain is built from TRBV28 and TRBJ2-1; D is undetermined. Trimming took off 2 bases at V and 6 bases at J, with 14 bases between the two ends. The CDR3 length is 15 residues. CDR1 MDHEN and CDR2 SYDVKM come from the germline V gene. The DNA for the CDR3 is TGTGCCAGCAGTTTAGGTAGGGTGGCTGGCAATGAGCAGTTCTTC. Translated: CASSLGRVAGNEQFF.

The chain employs TRBV10-2 and TRBJ1-5; the match to TRBD1 covers 7 bases. V dropped 10 bases and J dropped 3; count of bases not matched to a gene: 6. The CDR3 has 13 residues. CDR1 is WSHSY, CDR2 SAAADI, per germline. The CDR3 sequence: CATGQAINQPQHF. DNA of the CDR3: TGCGCCACCGGACAGGCGATCAATCAGCCCCAGCATTTT.

The chain employs TRBV28 and TRBJ2-7; 13 bases agree with TRBD2. The CDR3 has 15 amino acids. Germline assignment: CDR1 MDHEN and CDR2 SYDVKM. V lost 6 bases, J lost 2 bases, and 4 bases stayed unmatched. This CDR3 is CASRPTSGGAYEQYF. In DNA form, the CDR3 reads TGTGCCAGCAGACCTACTAGCGGGGGGGCCTACGAGCAGTACTTC.

This clone was picked up one time. The V gene is TRBV7-2, the J gene TRBJ1-2; 7 bases agree with TRBD1. The CDR3 is made up of 14 amino acids. Germline loops: CDR1 SGHTA, CDR2 FQGNSA. V lost 5 bases to trimming and J lost 4 bases; unmatched junction nucleotides: 7. The DNA for the CDR3 is TGTGCCAGCAGCAAGGGACAGCCTACCTATGGCTACACCTTC. Translation gives CASSKGQPTYGYTF.

This chain links TRBV5-6 with TRBJ2-3; tentatively, D is TRBD2 (6 bases). The CDR3 loop spans 18 amino acids. Trimming took off 0 bases at V and 1 base at J, with 18 bases between the two ends. Per germline, CDR1 SGHDT and CDR2 YYEEEE. CDR3 region: CASSLEGEVPQGTDTQYF. As DNA, the CDR3 is TGTGCCAGCAGCTTGGAAGGGGAGGTCCCACAGGGCACAGATACGCAGTATTTT.

The chain couples TRBV9 to TRBJ1-2; the match to TRBD1 covers 7 bases. The V gene's germline CDR1 is SGDLS and CDR2 YYNGEE. The CDR3 contains 16 residues. V lost 5 bases to trimming and J lost 0 bases; unmatched junction nucleotides: 10. CDR3 bases: TGTGCCAGCAGTCTATTTCGGGACAGCACTAACTATGGCTACACCTTC. This encodes CASSLFRDSTNYGYTF.